This TCR beta chain is drawn from a study of tissue T cells after allogeneic stem cell transplantation. Regarding the study as a whole: TCR repertoires tracked anatomic similarity, regardless of disease or transplant status. Motif-based clustering found tissue-specific repertoire signatures shared across patients, though few clones were shared. This small cohort was clinically heterogeneous, and sampling depth was a limitation.

Concerning this clone itself: Its specificity is not known. Mouse names are used for the genes. The read terminates 1 residue before the CDR3 end, so the remaining end is supplied by the germline J gene.

Time point meaning: mouse harvest day 7 after allogeneic transplant. Each mouse received 10^7 T-cell-depleted marrow cells plus 10^6 splenic CD5+ T cells by tail vein. B6 (H2b) cells into BALB/c (H2d) mice; tissues taken at day 7 or 14. The V gene's germline CDR1 is KGHTA and CDR2 FQNQQP. CDR3 length: 16 residues. TCRdb keeps only in-frame clones here, not all; method: immunoSEQ multiplex PCR. The table lists roughly 8,700 clones, 47% of them singletons. The sample comprised gut tissue. The chain joins TRBV23 to TRBJ2-7; whether TRBD2, the table's D call, matches the DNA was not checked. This clonotype was obtained from a female BALB/c mouse given C57BL/6 T cells with graft-versus-host disease after an allogeneic hematopoietic cell transplant. Partial CDR3 DNA: TGCTCCAGCAGTCAAGGGTTGGGGGGAAGCTCCTATGAACAGTAC. Translation: CSSSQGLGGSSYEQY. The whole CDR3 reads CSSSQGLGGSSYEQYF. Drawing the rest from reference TRBV23 and TRBJ2-7, the complete variable domain is DAAVTQKPRYLIKMKGQEAEMKCIPEKGHTAVFWYQQKQSKELKFLIYFQNQQPLDQIDMVKERFSAVCPSSSLCSLGIRTCEAEDSALYLCSSSQGLGGSSYEQYFGPGTRLTVL.